This TCR beta chain was observed in a study of CD8 T cells in ankylosing spondylitis. The CDR3 runs to 15 residues. CDR1 and CDR2 (germline): SGHRS, YFSETQ. J gave up 3 bases and V 3 bases, and 8 bases lay outside the gene matches. TCRdb used MiXCR to reprocess the 5' RACE reads, holding one entry per CDR3 protein. The sample holds 380,000 or so distinct CDR3 sequences, 20% seen once. In this sample, this clonotype turned up a few times. The specimen was blood, either unsorted or a sorted T cell fraction (not recorded which). This clonotype was obtained from a male donor with ankylosing spondylitis or in good health (not recorded which). The chain joins TRBV5-1 to TRBJ2-5, with TRBD1 matching over 7 bases. CDR3 sequence (DNA): TGCGCCAGCAGCTCATTCCGGGACAGCAAAGAGACCCAGTACTTC. This translates into CASSSFRDSKETQYF.